The next 6 T cell receptor beta chains were all read from a single sample in a study of regulatory and conventional T cells in RAG deficiency. Clones were sequenced by immunoSEQ multiplex PCR, and TCRdb holds only the in-frame ones, with some missing. In the table there are fewer than 35,000 clones, around 89% of which are singletons. The same data also went into a second study, on regulatory T cells. That work adds: The primer mix had 52 TRBV and 13 TRBJ primers.

The sequenced sample was CD8+ T cells sorted from blood. These receptors were collected from a human donor in good health.

This chain joins TRBV7-9 and TRBJ2-1, with 9 bases aligning to TRBD2. The germline gives CDR1 SEHNR, CDR2 FQNEAQ (reference sequence). This CDR3 has 15 residues. Losses at the gene ends were 3 bases for V and 0 bases for J; bases not matched to a gene: 0. This chain's CDR3 is CASSFSGSSYNEQFF. The CDR3, as DNA: TGTGCCAGCAGCTTTAGCGGGAGCTCCTACAATGAGCAGTTCTTC.

This clone has only one observation. The chain has TRBV4-1 and TRBJ1-1; a weak D match, TRBD1 (6 bases). The CDR3 has 15 amino acids. Trimming shortened V by 1 base and J by 1 base, and 10 bases separated the two germline ends. In germline, CDR1 is MGHRA, CDR2 YSYEKL. CDR3 coding DNA: TGCGCCAGCAGCCAAGGGGGCAGGGGGAACACTGAAGCTTTCTTT. Translated, it gives CASSQGGRGNTEAFF.

CDR3 sequence reads: CASSFLGGGYTF. The CDR3 coding sequence is TGTGCCAGCAGTTTTTTGGGGGGTGGCTACACCTTC. The chain links TRBV28 to TRBJ1-2, with D maybe TRBD1 (5 bases). Germline values: CDR1 MDHEN, CDR2 SYDVKM. Trimming removed 3 bases at V and 7 bases at J, with 9 bases between. This CDR3 is built from 12 residues.

V is TRBV2 and J is TRBJ2-7; TRBD1 matches 9 bases. This CDR3 contains 18 residues. The germline V gene encodes CDR1 SNHLY and CDR2 FYNNEI. V dropped 2 bases and J dropped 3; count of bases not matched to a gene: 14. Here the CDR3 DNA reads TGTGCCAGCAGTGAAAGGGTCGGGACAGGGACCCCCTACTACGAGCAGTACTTC. Amino acid sequence: CASSERVGTGTPYYEQYF.

This clone was detected only once. The CDR3 reads CASSVEAANTEAFF. The CDR3 region has the DNA TGTGCCAGCAGCGTAGAGGCCGCGAACACTGAAGCTTTCTTT. V and J are TRBV9 and TRBJ1-1; no reliable D call. CDR3 length: 14 residues. V shed 0 bases and J shed 1 base, with 7 bases lying between them. Germline lookup yields CDR1 SGDLS and CDR2 YYNGEE. The full variable domain, completed using reference TRBV9 and TRBJ1-1, is DSGVTQTPKHLITATGQRVTLRCSPRSGDLSVYWYQQSLDQGLQFLIQYYNGEERAKGNILERFSAQQFPDLHSELNLSSLELGDSALYFCASSVEAANTEAFFGQGTRLTVV.

This chain links TRBV25-1 with TRBJ1-2; a possible D gene is TRBD1 (5 bases). Germline V lookup: CDR1 MGHDK, CDR2 SYGVNS. V lost 4 bases to trimming and J lost 4 bases, with 13 bases between them. This CDR3 has 14 residues. As DNA, the CDR3 is TGTGCCAGCAGTGGGGGCCGGTACGGCTATGGCTACACCTTC. Protein: CASSGGRYGYGYTF.